The entry below describes one TCR beta chain. The specificity of this receptor is unknown. No per-base quality is available; no much larger clone lies one base away. The CDR3 holds 16 amino acids from the cysteine to the phenylalanine. The kept DNA is CDR3 alone, 48 bases in frame from the first base. Clipping removes 3 bases from V and 1 base from J, with 6 as the unmatched junction base count. In the germline V gene (reference sequence), CDR1 corresponds to LNHDA and CDR2 to SQIVND. These data are taken from a study of T cells in Graves' hyperthyroidism and ophthalmopathy (dated by TCRdb to the late 2010s). Concerning the study at large: Peripheral blood samples were taken at initial diagnosis, before any treatment was given. TCR V-J signatures able to tell the groups apart were searched for in a discovery cohort of approximately 95 patients, of whom around 42 had Graves' ophthalmopathy and 55 to 65 had stable Graves' hyperthyroidism. An independent validation cohort of around 19 hyperthyroidism patients and some 15 patients who later progressed to ophthalmopathy tested prospective prediction of ophthalmopathy. The 80 to 100 discovery patients were randomly divided into training and test sets at a 7:3 ratio. In addition, the study compared T-cell repertoires in thyroid tissue and in blood from six Graves' hyperthyroidism patients. After blood sampling, hyperthyroidism patients were treated with methimazole at a starting dose of 30 mg daily, and ophthalmopathy patients were treated with high-dose intravenous methylprednisolone. According to the paper, TCR Vbeta CDR3 sequencing was carried out on 135 peripheral blood samples, which came from under 50 ophthalmopathy, around 75 hyperthyroidism and about 17 progressor patients.

Overall results and qualifications from the work: Sample size was not statistically predetermined, and blinding of investigators to group allocation was not performed. In cross-validation, a model built on a 13 V-J signature told ophthalmopathy apart from stable hyperthyroidism with under 90% sensitivity and approximately 84% specificity, and in testing the same model reached 80%/75%. Blood samples also contained most of the expanded thyroid clonotypes (frequency above 0.001), which suggests that blood repertoires may reflect thyroid immune responses. During validation, the model predicted progression to ophthalmopathy a median of approximately 6.5 months ahead of onset, with more than 55% sensitivity and 72% to 80% specificity.

Ophthalmopathy patients had moderately to severely active disease, with a Clinical Activity Score of 3 or more, a NOSPECS grade of 4 or more, and a disease duration of less than 3 months. Exclusion was applied to patients with uncontrolled infections, other autoimmune diseases, pregnancy or lactation. Diagnoses were established on the basis of clinical symptoms, serum thyroxine and TRAb, thyroid ultrasound, and orbital computed tomography. PBMCs were separated from 10 ml of fresh peripheral blood using Ficoll-Paque density gradient centrifugation. Trizol reagent was used to extract total RNA, and RNA quality was then checked on an Agilent 2100 Bioanalyzer. The TCR beta CDR3 regions were amplified from RNA transcripts. For the first round of RT-PCR on the TCR CDR3, the HTBI primer set was used together with the Qiagen OneStep RT-PCR kit. The libraries were constructed in a second round of multiplex PCR and then size-selected and purified. The libraries were sequenced on an Illumina HiSeq2000 using paired-end 100 bp reads. The authors' pipeline ran thus. Raw data were processed with SOAPnuke, discarding reads with adapters, uncalled bases, mean Phred below 15, or no exact constant-primer or identifier match. COPE v1.2.5 was used to merge high-quality paired reads, and clonotypes were defined as unique nucleotide sequences. MiTCR v1.1 was used to align clonotypes to the IMGT TRBV, TRBD and TRBJ reference segments. Only V-J combinations with frequency above 0.0001, covering roughly 99% of repertoires, were analysed. The TCS score was defined as the ratio of F50 (clonal expansion) to E x V (chaos), calculated using BLOSUM62-based TCRdist between CDR3 peptides within each V-J. Welch's t-statistics and random forest reduced roughly 540 V-J features to 10 to 15, which were used in a naive Bayes classifier (R e1071). TCRdb applied fastp at Q25 and MiXCR to the public reads, then kept only in-frame beta chains. Each record represents a unique CDR3 protein, reported with the most common genes and DNA among its rows. The authors' filters were not applied to this entry. In all, the sample holds over 350,000 distinct CDR3 sequences, and about a fifth of those were seen once. The ten largest clonotypes hold less than 45% of the sample.

The clonotype originates from a man aged 18 to 29 with Graves' ophthalmopathy. What was sequenced was blood. The chain is encoded by TRBV19 joined to TRBJ1-2, with 9 bases matching TRBD1. The DNA is as follows: TGTGCCAGTAGTATCCGGACAGGGGCGATTAACTATGGCTACACCTTC. The encoded protein is CASSIRTGAINYGYTF. With all but the CDR3 taken from the reference TRBV19 and TRBJ1-2 genes, the full variable domain is: DGGITQSPKYLFRKEGQNVTLSCEQNLNHDAMYWYRQDPGQGLRLIYYSQIVNDFQKGDIAEGYSVSREKKESFPLTVTSAQKNPTAFYLCASSIRTGAINYGYTFGSGTRLTVV.